The 18 T cell receptor beta chains below come from one sample, sequenced in a study of T cells in Graves' hyperthyroidism and ophthalmopathy. Researchers took RNA transcripts and amplified the TCR beta CDR3 regions from them. A set of HTBI primers served as the primers for a first-round RT-PCR of the TCR CDR3. TCRdb used MiXCR to reprocess the multiplex PCR reads, holding one entry per CDR3 protein. Here the sample spans some 340,000 distinct CDR3 sequences, around 15% being singletons. The sequenced sample consisted of blood. The receptors were gathered from a woman aged 40 to 50 with Graves' ophthalmopathy.

This clonotype was detected many times. The chain combines TRBV6-1 with TRBJ2-1, with TRBD2 matching over 7 bases. The CDR3 extends over 16 amino acids. With 5 bases clipped from V and 2 bases from J, the junction kept 9 bases outside the gene matches. CDR1 MNHNS and CDR2 SASEGT come from the germline V gene. The CDR3 sequence is CASSSVAGVTYNEQFF. DNA of the CDR3: TGTGCCAGCAGTTCCGTCGCGGGAGTCACCTACAATGAGCAGTTCTTC.

J is TRBJ2-2 and V is TRBV7-9; 8 bases match TRBD1. Germline CDR1 SEHNR, CDR2 FQNEAQ (reference sequence). The ends lost 5 bases at V and 7 bases at J; junction bases unmatched: 0. This CDR3 is 12 amino acids long. This CDR3 reads CASSGQGGELFF. CDR3 nucleotide sequence: TGTGCCAGCAGCGGACAGGGCGGGGAGCTGTTTTTT.

The CDR3 is CASSLRVGLQADTQYF. CDR3 nucleotides: TGTGCCAGCAGCTTACGGGTCGGACTCCAGGCAGATACGCAGTATTTT. The chain combines TRBV13 with TRBJ2-3; tentatively, D is TRBD2 (5 bases). The CDR3 has 16 amino acids. Germline values: CDR1 PRHDT, CDR2 FYEKMQ (reference sequence). V was shortened by 2 bases and J by 4 bases, with 16 bases between the two germline ends.

Details on this clonotype: This clone may be a read error of a much larger clone one base away. J is TRBJ2-1 and V is TRBV5-6, with 8 bases identical to TRBD1. J was trimmed by 11 bases and V by 0 bases; bases with no gene match: 13. The CDR3 covers 16 residues. The germline V gene encodes CDR1 SGHDT and CDR2 YYEEEE. The CDR3 DNA reads as TGTGCCAGCAGCTTGGTGGCAGGGGGCGTTTCAAATAAGCAGTTCTTC. Amino acid sequence: CASSLVAGGVSNKQFF.

This clonotype was seen many times. This rearrangement joins TRBV28 to TRBJ1-1; TRBD1 is a possible D gene (5 bases). CDR1 and CDR2 (germline): MDHEN, SYDVKM. This CDR3 is built from 14 residues. The ends were cut back, 10 bases at V and 5 bases at J, with 20 bases in the middle. Here the CDR3 reads CATEIRDVVTEAFF. The CDR3 DNA follows: TGTGCCACCGAGATTAGGGACGTTGTAACTGAAGCTTTCTTT.

The CDR3 spells CSVEVGGASEQYF. CDR3 sequence (DNA): TGCAGCGTTGAAGTCGGGGGGGCCTCCGAGCAGTACTTC. The chain couples TRBV29-1 to TRBJ2-7, with 8 positions matching TRBD2. This CDR3 contains 13 residues. Germline CDR1 and CDR2: SQVTM and ANQGSEA. V trimming: 1 base; J trimming: 6 bases; junction bases outside the gene matches: 5.

The chain has TRBV2 and TRBJ2-2; TRBD2 matches 9 bases. CDR3 length: 15 residues. CDR1 and CDR2 (germline): SNHLY, FYNNEI. Germline trimming cut 8 bases from V and 4 bases from J; bases unmatched to any gene: 8. CDR3 protein: CASAGVAGVTGELFF. In DNA, the CDR3 is TGTGCCAGCGCCGGAGTAGCGGGGGTCACCGGGGAGCTGTTTTTT.

This clonotype was seen repeatedly, ten times or more. The genes are TRBV2 and TRBJ2-3; 9 nucleotides match TRBD1. V lost 6 bases and J lost 3; bases outside the gene matches: 7. Looked up from germline, CDR1 is SNHLY and CDR2 is FYNNEI. This CDR3 region has 15 residues. The CDR3 reads CASRATGTGTDTQYF. CDR3 DNA: TGTGCCAGCAGGGCCACCGGGACAGGGACAGATACGCAGTATTTT.

A few counts support this clonotype. The J gene is TRBJ2-7, the V gene TRBV27, with 8 bases aligning to TRBD1. Germline CDR1 reads MNHEY; CDR2 reads SMNVEV (reference sequence). The junction had 6 bases not matched to a gene; V was cut back by 8 bases and J by 3 bases. The CDR3 runs 13 residues. The CDR3 bases are TGTGCCAGCCCAAGGACAGGGTTCTACGAGCAGTACTTC. This encodes CASPRTGFYEQYF.

This clonotype showed up many times. This rearrangement joins TRBV2 to TRBJ2-3, with D unresolved. Deletions cut 11 bases from V and 0 bases from J, with 12 bases between. The CDR3 consists of 13 residues. Looked up from germline, CDR1 is SNHLY and CDR2 is FYNNEI. Here the CDR3 DNA reads TGTGCCCTGGCGTTCAGAAGCACAGATACGCAGTATTTT. Translation gives CALAFRSTDTQYF.

This clonotype was seen repeatedly, ten times or more. The chain recombines TRBV12-3 or TRBV12-4 with TRBJ2-1; 7 bases map to TRBD1. The CDR3 extends over 11 amino acids. V gave up 6 bases and J gave up 9 bases; unmatched junction bases: 2. CDR3 sequence reads: CASSRGSEQFF. CDR3 coding DNA: TGTGCCAGCAGCAGGGGGAGTGAGCAGTTCTTC.

This clonotype has at least ten counts. The chain is built from TRBV10-3 and TRBJ2-5; the match to TRBD1 covers 7 bases. CDR1 is ENHRY and CDR2 is SYGVKD in the germline V gene. The CDR3 loop spans 13 amino acids. V shed 11 bases, J shed 2 bases, and the junction held 8 bases outside the gene matches. The CDR3 spells CAARGTAQETQYF. CDR3 sequence (DNA): TGTGCCGCCCGAGGGACAGCACAAGAGACCCAGTACTTC.

In this sample, this clonotype turned up a few times. The CDR3 sequence is CAWSAGTSGTVSEQYF. The CDR3 region has the DNA TGTGCCTGGAGTGCCGGGACTAGCGGGACCGTCTCCGAGCAGTACTTC. This chain links TRBV30 with TRBJ2-7, with 13 bases that match TRBD2. CDR1 is GTSNPN, CDR2 SVGIG, per germline (reference sequence). CDR3 size: 16 residues. Trimming took 1 base from V and 6 from J; bases not matched to a gene: 9.

The V and J genes are TRBV6-2 or TRBV6-3 and TRBJ1-2; D may be TRBD1 (5 bases). Germline V gene data show CDR1 as MNHEY and CDR2 as SVGEGT. The CDR3 contains 15 residues. Trimming left V 0 bases short and J 4 bases short, with 12 bases between. CDR3 bases: TGTGCCAGCAGTTACTCCGCAGGGCGTCCCTATGGCTACACCTTC. Translation: CASSYSAGRPYGYTF.

This clonotype was recorded many times. The chain uses TRBV7-9 and TRBJ2-3; 8 bases are a match to TRBD2. The J segment lost 4 bases and the V segment lost 5 bases, leaving 8 bases of the junction unmatched. Germline CDR1 is SEHNR and CDR2 is FQNEAQ (reference sequence). The CDR3 spans 15 residues. Here the CDR3 reads CASSGALGGADTQYF. Written as DNA, the CDR3 is TGTGCCAGCAGCGGGGCCCTCGGGGGGGCAGATACGCAGTATTTT.

This clonotype appeared a few times. The chain has TRBV30 and TRBJ2-1, with no clear D. Trimming shortened V by 3 bases and J by 2 bases, and 14 bases separated the two germline ends. CDR3 length equals 15 residues. Germline-derived CDR1 and CDR2 are GTSNPN and SVGIG (reference sequence). The CDR3, as DNA: TGTGCCTGGAGATCTCACCCGGAAGCCTACAATGAGCAGTTCTTC. Protein: CAWRSHPEAYNEQFF.

The genes are TRBV18 and TRBJ2-3; possible D gene TRBD1, 6 bases. The germline V gene encodes CDR1 KGHSH and CDR2 LQKENI. The CDR3 is 15 amino acids. Trimming took off 6 bases at V and 4 bases at J, with 17 bases between the two ends. The CDR3 region is CASSLQGPLADTQYF. CDR3 sequence (DNA): TGTGCCAGCTCCCTCCAGGGGCCCCTGGCAGATACGCAGTATTTT.

This clonotype was seen many times. This sequence joins TRBV6-1 and TRBJ1-1, with TRBD1 identical over 7 bases. This CDR3 spans 15 amino acids. From germline, CDR1 is MNHNS and CDR2 SASEGT. After removal of 6 bases from V and 1 base from J, the junction contained 8 bases not matched to a gene. CDR3 loop: CASRKTGDPNTEAFF. The CDR3 nucleotides are TGTGCCAGCAGAAAAACAGGGGATCCGAACACTGAAGCTTTCTTT.